The 7 T cell receptor beta chains reported below all come from one sample, sequenced in a study of blood T cell repertoires in COVID-19. Sequencing was performed with immunoSEQ multiplex PCR; in TCRdb, only in-frame clones are kept and a portion is missing. This table has 150,000 to 200,000 clones, 90% appearing once. The sample consisted of peripheral blood. These receptors were obtained from a man aged 50 to 60 with acute or convalescent COVID-19.

The V gene is TRBV6-2 or TRBV6-3, the J gene TRBJ2-7, with D perhaps matching TRBD1 (5 bases). Germline V gene data show CDR1 as MNHEY and CDR2 as SVGEGT. Trimming took off 2 bases at V and 3 bases at J, with 14 bases between the two ends. The CDR3 is 15 amino acids. This chain's CDR3 is CASSYETGTLYEQYV. DNA for the CDR3: TGTGCCAGCAGTTACGAAACAGGAACCCTCTACGAGCAGTACGTC.

The chain carries TRBV10-3 and TRBJ1-5; TRBD1 matches 7 bases. This CDR3 has 13 residues. From germline, CDR1 is ENHRY and CDR2 SYGVKD. V shed 10 bases and J 4 bases; nucleotides not matched to a gene: 7. This CDR3 reads CANRQGPNQPQHF. The CDR3 coding sequence is TGTGCCAACCGACAGGGACCTAATCAGCCCCAGCATTTT.

The genes are TRBV19 and TRBJ1-4, with D unclear. The germline gives CDR1 LNHDA, CDR2 SQIVND (reference sequence). The CDR3 is 15 residues long. Trimming removed 5 bases from V and 5 bases from J, with 15 bases in between. The DNA for the CDR3 is TGTGCCAGTAGTTATCCGGCCTCGGGGAATGAAAAACTGTTTTTT. Encoded protein: CASSYPASGNEKLFF.

The chain uses TRBV11-1 and TRBJ2-1, with a weak D call TRBD2 (5 bases). Trimming stripped 3 bases from V and 7 bases from J, with 16 bases between. CDR1 SGHAT and CDR2 FQDESV come from the germline V gene (reference sequence). CDR3 length: 15 amino acids. The CDR3 reads CASSLSTPGVNEQFF. CDR3 nucleotide sequence: TGTGCCAGCAGCTTGTCAACCCCCGGGGTTAATGAGCAGTTCTTC.

The V and J genes are TRBV29-1 and TRBJ2-3, with TRBD2 identical over 8 bases. V shed 6 bases and J 2 bases; nucleotides not matched to a gene: 4. This CDR3 comprises 13 residues. Germline loops: CDR1 SQVTM, CDR2 ANQGSEA. CDR3 region: CSVGLAITDTQYF. CDR3 sequence (DNA): TGCAGCGTAGGACTAGCTATCACAGATACGCAGTATTTT.

The rearrangement links TRBV19 to TRBJ1-5; D unresolved. V was cut by 7 bases and J by 4 bases, with 11 bases left in between. The CDR3 runs to 13 residues. CDR1 and CDR2 (germline): LNHDA, SQIVND (reference sequence). CDR3 residues: CASTANRNQPQHF. In DNA form, the CDR3 reads TGTGCCAGTACCGCTAACCGGAATCAGCCCCAGCATTTT.

This clone came up once. The chain joins TRBV7-3 to TRBJ2-5, with TRBD2 as a possible D gene (5 bases). Trimming cost V 6 bases and J 5 bases, with 13 bases left between them. The CDR3 runs 13 residues. Germline V gene sequence: CDR1 SGHTA, CDR2 FQGTGA. CDR3 amino acids: CASRKGDGETQYF. For the CDR3, the DNA is TGTGCCAGCAGAAAGGGAGACGGGGAGACCCAGTACTTC.